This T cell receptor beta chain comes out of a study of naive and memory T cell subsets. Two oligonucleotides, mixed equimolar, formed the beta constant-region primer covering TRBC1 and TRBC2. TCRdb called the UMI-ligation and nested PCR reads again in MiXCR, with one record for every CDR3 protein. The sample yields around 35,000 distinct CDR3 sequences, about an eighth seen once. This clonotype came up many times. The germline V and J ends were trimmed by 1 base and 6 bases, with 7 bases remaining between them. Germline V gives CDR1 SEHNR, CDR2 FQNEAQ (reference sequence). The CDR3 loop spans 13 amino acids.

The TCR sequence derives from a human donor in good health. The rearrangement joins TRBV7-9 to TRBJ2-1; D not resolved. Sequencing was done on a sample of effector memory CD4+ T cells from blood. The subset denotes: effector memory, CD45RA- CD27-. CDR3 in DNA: TGTGCCAGCAGCTTAGTGGAGTTCAATGAGCAGTTCTTC. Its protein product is CASSLVEFNEQFF.